The following is a TCR beta chain sequence with its context. Its antigen is as yet unknown. Only in-frame clones appear in the TCRdb table, and some are missing; sequencing was by immunoSEQ multiplex PCR. The profile covers 20,000 or so clones, with roughly 90% appearing a single time and nearly 45% taken by the ten largest. This CDR3 is built from 15 residues. Trimming stripped 7 bases from V and 5 bases from J, with 21 bases between. In germline, CDR1 is MNHNS, CDR2 SASEGT. The sample belongs to a study of STAT3 mutations in large granular lymphocyte leukemia. Study-level background: Roughly half the longitudinally sequenced T-LGLL patients had canonical STAT3 mutations.

Study conclusions and caveats: In about 30% of the 18 patients, new TCR clonotypes emerged after therapy. Suggested: STAT3 mutation was not the ancestral event for these clonal expansions. Every T-cell large granular lymphocyte leukemia patient had at least one immunodominant TCR beta clonotype. A small but highly pathogenic clone may have been missed.

The sample consisted of peripheral blood mononuclear cells. This chain connects TRBV6-1 to TRBJ2-7; D perhaps matches TRBD1 (5 bases). This receptor was taken from a man aged 60-69 years with T-cell large granular lymphocyte leukemia. Some clones in this sample may be carry-over from other donors' samples. Here the CDR3 reads CASTPRIGDRHEQYF. CDR3 sequence (DNA): TGTGCCAGCACTCCTCGAATAGGGGATCGCCACGAGCAGTACTTC.